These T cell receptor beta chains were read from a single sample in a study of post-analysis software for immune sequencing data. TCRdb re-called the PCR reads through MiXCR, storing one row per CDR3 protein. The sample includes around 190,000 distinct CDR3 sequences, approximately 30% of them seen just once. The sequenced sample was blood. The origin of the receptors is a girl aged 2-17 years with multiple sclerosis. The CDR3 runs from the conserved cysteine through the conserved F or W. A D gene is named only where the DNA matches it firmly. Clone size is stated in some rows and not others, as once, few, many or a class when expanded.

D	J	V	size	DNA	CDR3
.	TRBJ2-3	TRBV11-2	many	TGTGCCAGCAGCCCGGACAGTTTTACGCAGTATTTT	CASSPDSFTQYF
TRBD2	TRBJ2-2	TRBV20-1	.	TGCAGTGCGCGGAGCGGGAGGGCCACCGGGGAGCTGTTTTTT	CSARSGRATGELFF
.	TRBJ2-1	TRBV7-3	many	TGTGCCAGCAGCTTAACTGACGGTGATGAGCAGTTCTTC	CASSLTDGDEQFF
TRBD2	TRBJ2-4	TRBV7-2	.	TGTGCCAGCAGCCATACTAGCGGGGGATTGAACATTCAGTACTTC	CASSHTSGGLNIQYF
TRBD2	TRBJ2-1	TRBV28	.	TGTGCCAGCAGTCCCGGGGGGTTAGGCAATGAGCAGTTCTTC	CASSPGGLGNEQFF
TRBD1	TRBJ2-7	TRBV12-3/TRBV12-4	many	TGTGCCAGCAGCTTACCGGGACAGGGGACCTACGAGCAGTACTTC	CASSLPGQGTYEQYF
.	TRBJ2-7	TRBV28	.	TGTGCCAGCAGTTTGCCCGGCGGTGGGGGGTCCTACGAGCAGTACTTC	CASSLPGGGGSYEQYF
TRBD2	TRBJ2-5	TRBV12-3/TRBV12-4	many	TGTGCCAGCAGTTCCGGACTAGCGGGGGAGCAAAGAGGTAGAGAGACCCAGTACTTC	CASSSGLAGEQRGRETQYF
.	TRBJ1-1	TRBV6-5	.	TGTGCCAGCAGTTATAGTACAAGCTCTCGCGGGGAAGCTTTCTTT	CASSYSTSSRGEAFF
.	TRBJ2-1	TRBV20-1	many	TGCAGTGCTTATACACCCTACAATGAGCAGTTCTTC	CSAYTPYNEQFF
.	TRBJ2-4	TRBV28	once	TGTGCCAGCAGTTTGGGGCGGGCGGGGGCGTATGCCGAAAACATTCAGTACTTC	CASSLGRAGAYAENIQYF
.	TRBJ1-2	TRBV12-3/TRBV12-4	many	TGTGCCAGCAGTTTAAACTCCGATGCAGCCGGCTACACCTTC	CASSLNSDAAGYTF
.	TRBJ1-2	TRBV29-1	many	TGCAGCGTTTCAACACCGTCTAACTATGGCTACACCTTC	CSVSTPSNYGYTF
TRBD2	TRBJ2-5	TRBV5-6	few	TGTGCCAGCAGCCTATTAGCGGGGAAAAGAGACCAAGTGACCCAGTACTTC	CASSLLAGKRDQVTQYF
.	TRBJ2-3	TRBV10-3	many	TGTGCCATCAGTGAACCGGGACGGCGAGATGGGGATACGCAGTATTTT	CAISEPGRRDGDTQYF
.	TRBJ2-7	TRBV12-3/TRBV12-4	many	TGTGCCAGCAGTCCCCAGGGGTTTGGCTACGAGCAGTACTTC	CASSPQGFGYEQYF
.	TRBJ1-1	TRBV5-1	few	TGCGCCAGCAGCTTGACAGGGTTTGGCACTGAAGCTTTCTTT	CASSLTGFGTEAFF
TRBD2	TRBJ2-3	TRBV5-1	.	TGCGCCAGCAGCTGGGGACTAGCGGGAGGGTCCACCAGCACAGATACGCAGTATTTT	CASSWGLAGGSTSTDTQYF
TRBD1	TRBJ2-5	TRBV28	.	TGTGCCAGCAGTTTATCCCGGACAGGGGTGGGTTTAGAGACCCAGTACTTC	CASSLSRTGVGLETQYF
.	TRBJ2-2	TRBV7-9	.	TGTGCCAGCAGCTTTCGAGAGAGCGACACCGGGGAGCTGTTTTTT	CASSFRESDTGELFF
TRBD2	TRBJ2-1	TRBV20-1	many	TGCAGTGCTAGTACCGGGACTAGCCCCTACAATGAGCAGTTCTTC	CSASTGTSPYNEQFF
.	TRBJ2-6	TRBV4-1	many	TGCGCCAGCAGCCAAGATGCTGATAGCTCTGGGGCCAACGTCCTGACTTTC	CASSQDADSSGANVLTF
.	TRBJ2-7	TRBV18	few	TGTGCCAGCTGCAGGACAGCCGACGAGCAGTACTTC	CASCRTADEQYF
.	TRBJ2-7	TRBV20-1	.	TGCAGTGCTAGAGAGGGCAGCTCCTACGAGCAGTACTTC	CSAREGSSYEQYF
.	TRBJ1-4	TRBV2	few	TGTGCCAGCAGTGAAGGGAGATGGGGTGATGAAAAACTGTTTTTT	CASSEGRWGDEKLFF